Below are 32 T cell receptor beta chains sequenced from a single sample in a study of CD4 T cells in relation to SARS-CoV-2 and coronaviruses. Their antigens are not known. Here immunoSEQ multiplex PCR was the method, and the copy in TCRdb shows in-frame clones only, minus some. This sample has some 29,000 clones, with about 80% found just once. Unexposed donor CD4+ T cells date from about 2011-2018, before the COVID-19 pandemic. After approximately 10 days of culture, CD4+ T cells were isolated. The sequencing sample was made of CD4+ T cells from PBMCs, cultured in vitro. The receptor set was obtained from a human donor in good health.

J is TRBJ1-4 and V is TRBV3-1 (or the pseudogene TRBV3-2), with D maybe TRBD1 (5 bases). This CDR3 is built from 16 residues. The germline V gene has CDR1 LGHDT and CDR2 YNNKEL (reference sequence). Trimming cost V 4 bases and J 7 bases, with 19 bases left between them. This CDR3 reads CASSLSLGGIGEKLFF. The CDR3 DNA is TGTGCCAGCAGCCTATCCTTGGGGGGAATAGGTGAAAAACTGTTTTTT.

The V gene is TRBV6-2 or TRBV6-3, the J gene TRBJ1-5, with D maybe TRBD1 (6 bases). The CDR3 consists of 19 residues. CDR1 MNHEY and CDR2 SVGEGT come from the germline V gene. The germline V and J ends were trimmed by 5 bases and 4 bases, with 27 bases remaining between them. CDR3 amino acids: CASSDPSVGGRNRNQPQHF. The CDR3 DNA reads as TGTGCCAGCAGTGACCCGTCGGTGGGGGGCAGGAATCGGAATCAGCCCCAGCATTTT.

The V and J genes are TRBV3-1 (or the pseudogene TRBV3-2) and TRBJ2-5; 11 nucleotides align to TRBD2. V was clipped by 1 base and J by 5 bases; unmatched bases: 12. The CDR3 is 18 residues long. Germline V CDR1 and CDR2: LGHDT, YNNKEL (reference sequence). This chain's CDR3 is CASSQGSNPGLAAETQYF. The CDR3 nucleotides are TGTGCCAGCAGCCAAGGTTCCAATCCGGGACTAGCGGCGGAGACCCAGTACTTC.

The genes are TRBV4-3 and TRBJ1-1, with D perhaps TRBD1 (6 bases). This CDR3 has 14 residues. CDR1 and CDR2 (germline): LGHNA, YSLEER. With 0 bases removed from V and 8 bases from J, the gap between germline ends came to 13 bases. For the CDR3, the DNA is TGCGCCAGCAGCCAAGATTGGGGGGCTCCCGAAGCTTTCTTT. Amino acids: CASSQDWGAPEAFF.

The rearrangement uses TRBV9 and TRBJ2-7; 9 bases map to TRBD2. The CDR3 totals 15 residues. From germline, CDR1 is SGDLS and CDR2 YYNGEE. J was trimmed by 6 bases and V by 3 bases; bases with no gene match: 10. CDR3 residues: CASSGGTSITSEQYF. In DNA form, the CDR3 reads TGTGCCAGCAGCGGCGGGACTAGCATAACCTCCGAGCAGTACTTC.

The CDR3 loop reads CASSWLAEKSYEQYF. The CDR3 coding sequence is TGCGCCAGCAGCTGGCTAGCGGAAAAGTCCTACGAGCAGTACTTC. The chain employs TRBV5-1 and TRBJ2-7; TRBD2 aligns across 7 bases. This CDR3 is built from 15 residues. Germline CDR1 is SGHRS and CDR2 is YFSETQ. V lost 3 bases and J lost 1; bases outside the gene matches: 7.

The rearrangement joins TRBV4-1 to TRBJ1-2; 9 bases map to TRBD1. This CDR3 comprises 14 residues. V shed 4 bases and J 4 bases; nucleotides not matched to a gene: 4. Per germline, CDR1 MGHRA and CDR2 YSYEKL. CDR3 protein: CASSPGQGVYGYTF. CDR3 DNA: TGCGCCAGCAGCCCGGGACAGGGCGTCTATGGCTACACCTTC.

The CDR3 here is CASSFKENSPLHF. The CDR3 DNA sequence: TGCGCCAGCAGCTTTAAGGAAAATTCACCCCTCCACTTT. The chain employs TRBV5-1 and TRBJ1-6, with D unclear. The germline CDR1 and CDR2 sequences are SGHRS and YFSETQ. The CDR3 length is 13 residues. Between the trimmed V and J ends, which lost 2 bases and 7 bases, there was a span of 7 bases.

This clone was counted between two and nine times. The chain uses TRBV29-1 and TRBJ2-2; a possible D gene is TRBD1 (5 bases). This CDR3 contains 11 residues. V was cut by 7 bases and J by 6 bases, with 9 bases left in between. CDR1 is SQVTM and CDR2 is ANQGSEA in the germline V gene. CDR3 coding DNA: TGCAGCGCCAGGGTTCCCGGGGAGCTGTTTTTT. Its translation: CSARVPGELFF.

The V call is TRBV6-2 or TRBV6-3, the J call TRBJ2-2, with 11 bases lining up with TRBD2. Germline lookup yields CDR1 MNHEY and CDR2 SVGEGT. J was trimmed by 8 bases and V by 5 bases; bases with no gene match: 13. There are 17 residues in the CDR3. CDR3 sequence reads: CASSLLRLAGQSGELFF. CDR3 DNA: TGTGCCAGCAGTCTCCTACGACTAGCGGGACAGTCAGGGGAGCTGTTTTTT.

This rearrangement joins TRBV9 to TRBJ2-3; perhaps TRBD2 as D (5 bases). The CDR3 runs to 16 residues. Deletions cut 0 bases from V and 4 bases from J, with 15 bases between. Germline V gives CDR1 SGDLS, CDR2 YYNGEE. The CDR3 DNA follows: TGTGCCAGCAGCGTAGCTGTTAGTGCGGGTGCAGATACGCAGTATTTT. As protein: CASSVAVSAGADTQYF. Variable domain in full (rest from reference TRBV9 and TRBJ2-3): DSGVTQTPKHLITATGQRVTLRCSPRSGDLSVYWYQQSLDQGLQFLIQYYNGEERAKGNILERFSAQQFPDLHSELNLSSLELGDSALYFCASSVAVSAGADTQYFGPGTRLTVL.

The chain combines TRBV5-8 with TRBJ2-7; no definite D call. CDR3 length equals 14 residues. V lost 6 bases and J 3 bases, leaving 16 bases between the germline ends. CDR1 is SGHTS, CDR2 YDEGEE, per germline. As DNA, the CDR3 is TGTGCCAGCATTACTTCCGGTCAGTACTACGAGCAGTACTTC. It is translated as CASITSGQYYEQYF.

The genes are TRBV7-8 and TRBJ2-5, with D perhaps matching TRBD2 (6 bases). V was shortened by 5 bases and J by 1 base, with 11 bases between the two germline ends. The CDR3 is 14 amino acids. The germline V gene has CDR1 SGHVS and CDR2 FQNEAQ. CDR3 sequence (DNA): TGTGCCAGCAGCCTGGGGGGAGTCCAAGAGACCCAGTACTTC. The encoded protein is CASSLGGVQETQYF. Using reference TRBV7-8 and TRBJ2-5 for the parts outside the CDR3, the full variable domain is GAGVSQSPRYKVAKRGQDVALRCDPISGHVSLFWYQQALGQGPEFLTYFQNEAQLDKSGLPSDRFFAERPEGSVSTLKIQRTQQEDSAVYLCASSLGGVQETQYFGPGTRLLVL.

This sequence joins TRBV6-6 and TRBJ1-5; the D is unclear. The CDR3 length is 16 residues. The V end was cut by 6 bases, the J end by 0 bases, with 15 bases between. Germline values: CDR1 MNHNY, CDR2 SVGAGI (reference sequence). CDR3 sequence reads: CASRATGFYSNQPQHF. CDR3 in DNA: TGTGCCAGCAGGGCGACGGGGTTCTATAGCAATCAGCCCCAGCATTTT.

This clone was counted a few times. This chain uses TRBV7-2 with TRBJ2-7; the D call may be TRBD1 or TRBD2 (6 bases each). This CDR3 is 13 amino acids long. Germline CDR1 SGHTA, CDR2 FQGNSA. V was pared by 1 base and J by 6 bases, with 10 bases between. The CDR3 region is CASSLGGAAEQYF. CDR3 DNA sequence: TGTGCCAGCAGCTTAGGGGGGGCCGCCGAGCAGTACTTC.

The CDR3 DNA reads as TGTGCCAGTAGTATAGAGCCGGGACAGGGGGCGCGCAATGAGCAGTTCTTC. Its protein is CASSIEPGQGARNEQFF. This sequence joins TRBV19 and TRBJ2-1; 12 bases match TRBD1. Germline CDR1 LNHDA, CDR2 SQIVND (reference sequence). With V trimmed by 0 bases and J by 6 bases, 6 bases remained unmatched. There are 17 residues in the CDR3.

The CDR3: CASSPPWGGSLPYEQYF. The CDR3 nucleotides are TGTGCCAGCAGTCCCCCCTGGGGCGGGAGCCTACCCTACGAGCAGTACTTC. The V and J genes are TRBV28 and TRBJ2-7, with TRBD2 matching over 7 bases. Germline lookup yields CDR1 MDHEN and CDR2 SYDVKM. This CDR3 is 17 amino acids long. Trimming at V came to 5 bases and at J to 2 bases, leaving 15 bases not matched to a gene.

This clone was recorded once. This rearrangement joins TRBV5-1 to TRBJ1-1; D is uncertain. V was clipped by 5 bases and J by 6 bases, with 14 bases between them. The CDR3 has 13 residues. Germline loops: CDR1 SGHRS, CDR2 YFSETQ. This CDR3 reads CASSLRVGSEAFF. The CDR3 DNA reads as TGCGCCAGCAGTCTTCGGGTAGGCTCTGAAGCTTTCTTT. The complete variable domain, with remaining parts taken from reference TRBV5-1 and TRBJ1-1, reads KAGVTQTPRYLIKTRGQQVTLSCSPISGHRSVSWYQQTPGQGLQFLFEYFSETQRNKGNFPGRFSGRQFSNSRSEMNVSTLELGDSALYLCASSLRVGSEAFFGQGTRLTVV.

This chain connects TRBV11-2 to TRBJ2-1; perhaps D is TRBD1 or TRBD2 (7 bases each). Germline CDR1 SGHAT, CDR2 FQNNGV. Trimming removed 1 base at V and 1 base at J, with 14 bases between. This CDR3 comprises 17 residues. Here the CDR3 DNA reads TGTGCCAGCAGCTTAGTCCCAGGGGGGGGATCCTACAATGAGCAGTTCTTC. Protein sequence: CASSLVPGGGSYNEQFF.

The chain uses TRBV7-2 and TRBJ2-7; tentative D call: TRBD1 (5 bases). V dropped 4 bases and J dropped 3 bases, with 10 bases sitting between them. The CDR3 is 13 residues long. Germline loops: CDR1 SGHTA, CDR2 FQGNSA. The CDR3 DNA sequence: TGTGCCAGCAGCTACAGACAGATCTACGAGCAGTACTTC. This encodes CASSYRQIYEQYF.

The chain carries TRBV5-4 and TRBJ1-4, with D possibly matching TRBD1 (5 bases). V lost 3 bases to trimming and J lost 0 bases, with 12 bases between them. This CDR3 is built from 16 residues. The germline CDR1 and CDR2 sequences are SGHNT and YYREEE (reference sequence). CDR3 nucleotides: TGTGCCAGCAGCTCAGGGACTCTCTCAACTAATGAAAAACTGTTTTTT. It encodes CASSSGTLSTNEKLFF.

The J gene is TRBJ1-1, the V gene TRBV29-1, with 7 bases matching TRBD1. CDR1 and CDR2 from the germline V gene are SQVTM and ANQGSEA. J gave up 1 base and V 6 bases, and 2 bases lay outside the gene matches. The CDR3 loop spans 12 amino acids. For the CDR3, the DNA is TGCAGCGTGCGACAGGGGAACACTGAAGCTTTCTTT. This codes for CSVRQGNTEAFF.

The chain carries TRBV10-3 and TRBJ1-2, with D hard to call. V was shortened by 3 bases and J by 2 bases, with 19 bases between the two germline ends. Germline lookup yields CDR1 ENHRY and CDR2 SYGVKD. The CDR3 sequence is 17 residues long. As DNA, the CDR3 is TGTGCCATCAGTGACTTCCATTTGTACGTACCCAACTATGGCTACACCTTC. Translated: CAISDFHLYVPNYGYTF.

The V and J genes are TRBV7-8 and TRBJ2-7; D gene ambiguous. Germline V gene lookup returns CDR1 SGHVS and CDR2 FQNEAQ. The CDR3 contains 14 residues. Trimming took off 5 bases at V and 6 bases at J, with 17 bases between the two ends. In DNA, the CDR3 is TGTGCCAGCAGCCCCAACCGAGGTAACCGCGAGCAGTACTTC. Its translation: CASSPNRGNREQYF.

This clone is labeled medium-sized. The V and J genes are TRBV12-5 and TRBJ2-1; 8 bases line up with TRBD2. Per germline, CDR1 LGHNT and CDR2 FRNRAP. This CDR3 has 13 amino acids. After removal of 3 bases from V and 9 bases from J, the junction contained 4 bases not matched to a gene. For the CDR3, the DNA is TGTGCTAGTGGTTTAAACGGACTAGCTGAGCAGTTCTTC. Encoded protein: CASGLNGLAEQFF.

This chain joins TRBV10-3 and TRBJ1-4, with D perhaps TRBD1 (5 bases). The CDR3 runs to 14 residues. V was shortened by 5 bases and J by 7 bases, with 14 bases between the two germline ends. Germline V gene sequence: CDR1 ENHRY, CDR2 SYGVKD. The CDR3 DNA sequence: TGTGCCATCAGTCAAGCAGGGTTGGGTGAAAAACTGTTTTTT. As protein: CAISQAGLGEKLFF.

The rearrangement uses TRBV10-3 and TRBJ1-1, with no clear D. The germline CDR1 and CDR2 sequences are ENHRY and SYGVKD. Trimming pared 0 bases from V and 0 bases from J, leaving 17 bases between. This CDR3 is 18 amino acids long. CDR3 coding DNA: TGTGCCATCAGTGAGTCCGGCCTGAATTACGCCATGAACACTGAAGCTTTCTTT. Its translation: CAISESGLNYAMNTEAFF.

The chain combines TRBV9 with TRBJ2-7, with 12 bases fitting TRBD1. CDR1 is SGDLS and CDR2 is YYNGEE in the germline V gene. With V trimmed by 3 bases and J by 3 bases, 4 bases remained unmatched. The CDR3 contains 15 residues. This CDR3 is CASSEGDRGLYEQYF. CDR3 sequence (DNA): TGTGCCAGCAGCGAGGGGGACAGGGGGCTCTACGAGCAGTACTTC.

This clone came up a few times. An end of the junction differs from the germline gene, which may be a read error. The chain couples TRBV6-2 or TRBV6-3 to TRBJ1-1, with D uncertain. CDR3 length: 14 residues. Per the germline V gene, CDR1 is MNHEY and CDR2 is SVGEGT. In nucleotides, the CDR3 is TGTGCCAGCAGTAGCTATAGACGGAACAATGAAGCTTTCTTT. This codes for CASSSYRRNNEAFF.

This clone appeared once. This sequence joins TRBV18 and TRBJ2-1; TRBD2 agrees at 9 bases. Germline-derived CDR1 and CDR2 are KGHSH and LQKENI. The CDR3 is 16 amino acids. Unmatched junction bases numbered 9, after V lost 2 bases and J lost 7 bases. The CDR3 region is CASSPSLAGVLNEQFF. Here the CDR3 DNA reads TGTGCCAGCTCACCAAGTTTAGCGGGAGTATTAAATGAGCAGTTCTTC.

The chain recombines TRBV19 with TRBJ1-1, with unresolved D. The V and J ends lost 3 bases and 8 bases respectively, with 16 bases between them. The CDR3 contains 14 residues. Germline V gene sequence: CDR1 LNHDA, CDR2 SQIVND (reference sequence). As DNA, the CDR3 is TGTGCCAGTAGTATCCCCCCAGGCGCGGGGGAAGCTTTCTTT. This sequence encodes CASSIPPGAGEAFF.

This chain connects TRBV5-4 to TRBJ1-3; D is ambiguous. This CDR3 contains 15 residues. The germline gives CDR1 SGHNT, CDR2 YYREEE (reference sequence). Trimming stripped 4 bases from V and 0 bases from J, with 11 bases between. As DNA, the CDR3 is TGTGCCAGCAGCCCCGGGAGGAGCTCTGGAAACACCATATATTTT. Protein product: CASSPGRSSGNTIYF.